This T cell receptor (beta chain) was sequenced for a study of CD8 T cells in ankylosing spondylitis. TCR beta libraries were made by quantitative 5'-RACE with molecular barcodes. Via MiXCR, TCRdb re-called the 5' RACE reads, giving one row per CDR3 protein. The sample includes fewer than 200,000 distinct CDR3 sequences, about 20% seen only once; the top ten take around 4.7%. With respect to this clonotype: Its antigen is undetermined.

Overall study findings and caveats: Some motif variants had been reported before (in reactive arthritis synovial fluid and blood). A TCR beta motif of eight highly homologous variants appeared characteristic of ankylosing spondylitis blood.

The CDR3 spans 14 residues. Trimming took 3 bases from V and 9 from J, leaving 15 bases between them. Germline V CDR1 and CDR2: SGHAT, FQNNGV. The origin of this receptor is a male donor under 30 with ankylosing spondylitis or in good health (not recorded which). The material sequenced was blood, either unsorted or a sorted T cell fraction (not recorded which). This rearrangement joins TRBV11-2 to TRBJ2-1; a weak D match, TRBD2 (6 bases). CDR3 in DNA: TGTGCCAGCAGCTTTCTCCGGGAGAGGCTTGAGCAGTTCTTC. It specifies CASSFLRERLEQFF.